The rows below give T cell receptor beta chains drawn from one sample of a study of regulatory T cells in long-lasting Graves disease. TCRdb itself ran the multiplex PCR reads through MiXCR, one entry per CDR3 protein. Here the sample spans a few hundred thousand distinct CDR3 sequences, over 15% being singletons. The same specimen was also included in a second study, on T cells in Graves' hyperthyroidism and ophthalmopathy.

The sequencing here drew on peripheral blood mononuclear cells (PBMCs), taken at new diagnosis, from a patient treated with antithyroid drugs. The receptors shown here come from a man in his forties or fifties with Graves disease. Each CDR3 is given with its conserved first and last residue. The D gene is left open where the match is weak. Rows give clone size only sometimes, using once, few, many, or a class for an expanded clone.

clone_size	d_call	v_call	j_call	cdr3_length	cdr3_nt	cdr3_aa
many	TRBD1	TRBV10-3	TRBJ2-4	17	TGTGCCATCAGCCCCAGGGGGCCAGATAATCTAGGAGACATTCAGTACTTC	CAISPRGPDNLGDIQYF
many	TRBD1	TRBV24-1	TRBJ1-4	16	TGTGCCACCAGTGAGACCGGGACAGGGGATCATGAAAAACTGTTTTTT	CATSETGTGDHEKLFF
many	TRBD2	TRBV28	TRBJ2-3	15	TGTGCCAGCAGCAGGACGGGGGGGAGCACAGATACGCAGTATTTT	CASSRTGGSTDTQYF
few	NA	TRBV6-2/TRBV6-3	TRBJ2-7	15	TGTGCCAGCAGCCTATCCCGACCACTTTCAAGCGAGCAGTACTTC	CASSLSRPLSSEQYF
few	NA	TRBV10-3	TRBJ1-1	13	TGTGCCATCAGTGAGACGACAAACACTGAAGCTTTCTTT	CAISETTNTEAFF
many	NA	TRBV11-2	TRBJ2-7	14	TGTGCCAGCAGCTCCCCTTCTATAGCCTACGAGCAGTACTTC	CASSSPSIAYEQYF
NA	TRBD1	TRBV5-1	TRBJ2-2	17	TGCGCCAGCAGCTCCGGGACAGGGGGACCGAACACCGGGGAGCTGTTTTTT	CASSSGTGGPNTGELFF
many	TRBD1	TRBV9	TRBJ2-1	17	TGTGCCAGCAGCGTAGACTCCGGGACAGCGACCTACAATGAGCAGTTCTTC	CASSVDSGTATYNEQFF
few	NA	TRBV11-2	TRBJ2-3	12	TGTGCCAGCACTTTGAATGGAAATACGCAGTATTTT	CASTLNGNTQYF
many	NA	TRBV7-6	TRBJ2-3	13	TGTGCCAGCAGCCCTGGGACATTCGATACGCAGTATTTT	CASSPGTFDTQYF
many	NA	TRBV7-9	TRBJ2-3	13	TGTGCCAGCAGCTTAGGGTACACAGATACGCAGTATTTT	CASSLGYTDTQYF
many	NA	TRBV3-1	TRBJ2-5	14	TGTGCCAGCAGCCAAGATTTAGTCTCCGAGACCCAGTACTTC	CASSQDLVSETQYF
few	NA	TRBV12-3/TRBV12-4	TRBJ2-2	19	TGTGCCAGCACCCCCGGTCCGGGACTCCCGTCCTGGGACACCGGGGAGCTGTTTTTT	CASTPGPGLPSWDTGELFF
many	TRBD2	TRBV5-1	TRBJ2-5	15	TGCGCCAGCAGCTTGGCCAGCGGGGGAGGGGAGACCCAGTACTTC	CASSLASGGGETQYF
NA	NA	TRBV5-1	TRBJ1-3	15	TGCGCCAGCAGATCCACAGGGTCCTCTGGAAACACCATATATTTT	CASRSTGSSGNTIYF
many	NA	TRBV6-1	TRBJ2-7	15	TGTGCCAGCAGTAGAGCTTTCCAGAGCTCCTACGAGCAGTACTTC	CASSRAFQSSYEQYF
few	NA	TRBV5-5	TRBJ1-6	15	TGTGCCAGCAGCTCGGTCAACGGGGGTCGTGGACCCCTCCACTTT	CASSSVNGGRGPLHF
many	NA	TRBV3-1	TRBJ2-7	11	TGTGCCAGCAGCCAACGGGGGGAGCAGTACTTC	CASSQRGEQYF
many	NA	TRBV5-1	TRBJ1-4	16	TGCGCCAGCAGCTTGTGGGGAGTAAACGGCGCTGAAAAACTGTTTTTT	CASSLWGVNGAEKLFF
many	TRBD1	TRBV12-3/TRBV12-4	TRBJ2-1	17	TGTGCCAGCAGTTTTTATCATGAGGGGACAGGGGACAATGAGCAGTTCTTC	CASSFYHEGTGDNEQFF
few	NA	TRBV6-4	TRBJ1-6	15	TGTGCCAGCAGTGACCATGCAGGGACGGGTTCACCCCTCCACTTT	CASSDHAGTGSPLHF
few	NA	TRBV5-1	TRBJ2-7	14	TGCGCCGGCAGCGAGCGGATCAACTCCTACGAGCAGTACTTC	CAGSERINSYEQYF
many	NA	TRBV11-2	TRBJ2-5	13	TGTGCCAGCAGCTTAATGGCCCTTGGGGCCCAGTACTTC	CASSLMALGAQYF
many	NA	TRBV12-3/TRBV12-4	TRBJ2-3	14	TGTGCCAGCAGTCTGGACTCGGTGGCAGATACGCAGTATTTT	CASSLDSVADTQYF
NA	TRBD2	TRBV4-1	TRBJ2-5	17	TGCGCCAGCAGCCAACACCGACTAGCGGGGGGGGAAGAGACCCAGTACTTC	CASSQHRLAGGEETQYF
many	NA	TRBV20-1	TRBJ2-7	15	TGCAGTGCTAGAAGTTACGGGGGAAGCTCCTACGAGCAGTACTTC	CSARSYGGSSYEQYF
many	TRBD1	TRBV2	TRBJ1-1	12	TGTGCCAGCAGTGTACAGGGGGCTGAAGCTTTCTTT	CASSVQGAEAFF
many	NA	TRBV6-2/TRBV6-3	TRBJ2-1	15	TGTGCCAGCAGCAAAGGGGGCGCGGGGAACAATGAGCAGTTCTTC	CASSKGGAGNNEQFF
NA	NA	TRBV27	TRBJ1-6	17	TGTGCCAGCAGTTTAAAGCTAACTCCGGCCTATAATTCACCCCTCCACTTT	CASSLKLTPAYNSPLHF
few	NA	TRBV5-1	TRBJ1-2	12	TGCGCCAGCAGCTTGGAGACGGCGAGCTACACCTTC	CASSLETASYTF